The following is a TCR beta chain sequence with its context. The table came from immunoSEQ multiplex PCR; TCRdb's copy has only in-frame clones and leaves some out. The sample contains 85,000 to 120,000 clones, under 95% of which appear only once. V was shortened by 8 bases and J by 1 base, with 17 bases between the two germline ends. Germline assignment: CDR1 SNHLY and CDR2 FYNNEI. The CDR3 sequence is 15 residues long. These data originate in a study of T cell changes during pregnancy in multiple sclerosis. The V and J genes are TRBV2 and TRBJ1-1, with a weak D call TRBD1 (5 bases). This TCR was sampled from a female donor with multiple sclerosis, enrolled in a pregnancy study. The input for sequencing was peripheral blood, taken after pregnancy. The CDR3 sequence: CASLPPGLPNTEAFF. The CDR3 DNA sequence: TGTGCCAGCCTCCCACCGGGACTCCCGAACACTGAAGCTTTCTTT. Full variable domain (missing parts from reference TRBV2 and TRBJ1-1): EPEVTQTPSHQVTQMGQEVILRCVPISNHLYFYWYRQILGQKVEFLVSFYNNEISEKSEIFDDQFSVERPDGSNFTLKIRSTKLEDSAMYFCASLPPGLPNTEAFFGQGTRLTVV.